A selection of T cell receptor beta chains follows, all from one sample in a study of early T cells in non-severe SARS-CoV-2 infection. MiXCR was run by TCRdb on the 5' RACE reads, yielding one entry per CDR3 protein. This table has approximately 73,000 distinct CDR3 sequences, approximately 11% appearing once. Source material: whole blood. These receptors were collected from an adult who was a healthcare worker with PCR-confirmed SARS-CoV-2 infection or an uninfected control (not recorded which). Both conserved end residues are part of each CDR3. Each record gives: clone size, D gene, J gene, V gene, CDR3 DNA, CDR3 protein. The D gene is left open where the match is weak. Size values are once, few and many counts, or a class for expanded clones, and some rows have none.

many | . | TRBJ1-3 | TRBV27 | TGTGCCAGCATCTCTGGAAACACCATATATTTT | CASISGNTIYF
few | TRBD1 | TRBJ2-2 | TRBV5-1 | TGCGCCAGTGAGGCGGGACAGGGTAGGACCGGGGAGCTGTTTTTT | CASEAGQGRTGELFF
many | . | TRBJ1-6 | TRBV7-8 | TGTGCCAGCAGCTCGACAGGTCGGAATTCACCCCTCCACTTT | CASSSTGRNSPLHF
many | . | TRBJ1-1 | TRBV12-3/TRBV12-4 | TGTGCCAGCAGTCCAGGACAGCGGAACACTGAAGCTTTCTTT | CASSPGQRNTEAFF
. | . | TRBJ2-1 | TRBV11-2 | TGTGCCAGCAGCTTAGAGCCATTAACCTCCTACAATGAGCAGTTCTTC | CASSLEPLTSYNEQFF
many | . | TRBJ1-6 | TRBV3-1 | TGTGCCAGCAGCCCCCAAATGTTGGCCTTCGGGTTCTCACCCCTCCACTTT | CASSPQMLAFGFSPLHF
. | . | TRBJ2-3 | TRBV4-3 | TGCGCCAGCAGCCAAGGGCTCGCAATGCGCACAGATACGCAGTATTTT | CASSQGLAMRTDTQYF
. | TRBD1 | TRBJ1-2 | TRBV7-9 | TGTGCCAGCAGTCAGACAGGGAACTATGGCTACACCTTC | CASSQTGNYGYTF
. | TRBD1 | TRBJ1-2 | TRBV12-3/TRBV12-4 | TGTGCCAGCAGTCCCGACAGGGGGACCGGCTACACCTTC | CASSPDRGTGYTF
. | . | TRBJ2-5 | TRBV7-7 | TGTGCTAGCAGCCAGGGGGGGGCAGAGACCCAGTACTTC | CASSQGGAETQYF
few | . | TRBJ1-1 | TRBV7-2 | TGTGCCAGCAGCTTAGCGGGGAGCCTAGGACCTGAAGCTTTCTTT | CASSLAGSLGPEAFF
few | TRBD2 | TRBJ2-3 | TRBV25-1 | TGTGCCAGCAGCCCGGGGGGAGGGACGCAGTATTTT | CASSPGGGTQYF
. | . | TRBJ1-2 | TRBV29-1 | TGCAGCGTTCTTAAGCCGGGACGTAAGATTTATGGCTACACCTTC | CSVLKPGRKIYGYTF
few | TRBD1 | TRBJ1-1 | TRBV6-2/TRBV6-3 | TGTGCCAGCAGATTACAGGGGGTCTCTGAAGCTTTCTTT | CASRLQGVSEAFF
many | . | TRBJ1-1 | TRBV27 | TGTGCCAGCAGTTTAGGTATCCCCGGTTTGACTGAAGCTTTCTTT | CASSLGIPGLTEAFF
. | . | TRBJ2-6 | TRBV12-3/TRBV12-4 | TGTGCCAGCAGTTTGAGACAGGAGTACTCTGGGGCCAACGTCCTGACTTTC | CASSLRQEYSGANVLTF
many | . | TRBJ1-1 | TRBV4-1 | TGCGCCAGCAGCCGCAGGTTCGCTGAAGCTTTCTTT | CASSRRFAEAFF
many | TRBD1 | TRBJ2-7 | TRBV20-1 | TGCAGTGCTCGGGGACAGGGGTACGAGCAGTACTTC | CSARGQGYEQYF
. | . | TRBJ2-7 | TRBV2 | TGTGCCAGCGGTCCAGGGACCTACGAGCAGTACTTC | CASGPGTYEQYF
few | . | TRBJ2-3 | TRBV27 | TGTGCCAGCAGTTTAATACCGGCAGTTTACACAGATACGCAGTATTTT | CASSLIPAVYTDTQYF
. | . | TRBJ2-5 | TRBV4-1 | TGCGCCAGCAGCCAAGATCGGGGACTCCAAGAGACCCAGTACTTC | CASSQDRGLQETQYF
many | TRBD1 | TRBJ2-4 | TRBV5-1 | TGCGCCAGCTCTACCGGGACAGGTGGAAGAAACATTCAGTACTTC | CASSTGTGGRNIQYF
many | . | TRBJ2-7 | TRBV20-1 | TGCAGTGCTTCCCCAGGACCATCCTACGAGCAGTACTTC | CSASPGPSYEQYF